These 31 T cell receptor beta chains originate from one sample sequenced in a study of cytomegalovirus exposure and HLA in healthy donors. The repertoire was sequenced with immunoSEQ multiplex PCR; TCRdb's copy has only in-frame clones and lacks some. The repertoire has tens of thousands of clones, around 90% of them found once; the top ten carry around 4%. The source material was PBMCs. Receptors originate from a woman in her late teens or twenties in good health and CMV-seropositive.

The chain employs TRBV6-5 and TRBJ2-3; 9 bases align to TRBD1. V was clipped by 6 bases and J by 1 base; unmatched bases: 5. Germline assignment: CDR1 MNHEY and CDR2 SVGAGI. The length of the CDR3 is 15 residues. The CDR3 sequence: CASRTGGARTDTQYF. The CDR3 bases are TGTGCCAGCAGGACAGGGGGAGCTCGCACAGATACGCAGTATTTT.

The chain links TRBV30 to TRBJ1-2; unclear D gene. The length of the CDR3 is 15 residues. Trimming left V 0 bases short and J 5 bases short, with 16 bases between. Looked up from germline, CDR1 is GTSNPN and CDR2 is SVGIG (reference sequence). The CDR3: CAWSVRQAGGYGYTF. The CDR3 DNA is TGTGCCTGGAGTGTTCGTCAGGCCGGCGGGTATGGCTACACCTTC.

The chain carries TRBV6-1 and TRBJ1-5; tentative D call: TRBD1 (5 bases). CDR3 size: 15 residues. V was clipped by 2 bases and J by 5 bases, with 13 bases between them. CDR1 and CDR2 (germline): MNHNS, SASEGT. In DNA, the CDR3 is TGTGCCAGCAGTGAACAAAGGGCAGGGTATCAGCCCCAGCATTTT. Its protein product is CASSEQRAGYQPQHF.

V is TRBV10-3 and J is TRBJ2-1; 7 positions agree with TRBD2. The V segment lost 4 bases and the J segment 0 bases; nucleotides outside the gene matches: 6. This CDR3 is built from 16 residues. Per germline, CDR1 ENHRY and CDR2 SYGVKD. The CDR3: CAISGGGAVSYNEQFF. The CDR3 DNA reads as TGTGCCATCAGTGGGGGGGGAGCGGTCTCCTACAATGAGCAGTTCTTC.

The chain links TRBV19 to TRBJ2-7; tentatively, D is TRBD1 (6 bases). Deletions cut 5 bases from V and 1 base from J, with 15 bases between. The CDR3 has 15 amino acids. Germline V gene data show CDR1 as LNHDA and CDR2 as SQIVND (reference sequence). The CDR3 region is CASSAPERGSYEQYF. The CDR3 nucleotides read TGTGCCAGTAGTGCACCCGAAAGGGGGTCCTACGAGCAGTACTTC.

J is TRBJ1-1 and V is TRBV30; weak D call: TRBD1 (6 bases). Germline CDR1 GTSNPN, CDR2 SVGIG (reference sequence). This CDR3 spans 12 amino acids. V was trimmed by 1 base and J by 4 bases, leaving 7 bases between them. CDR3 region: CAWSEGGTEAFF. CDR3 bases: TGTGCCTGGAGTGAAGGGGGCACTGAAGCTTTCTTT. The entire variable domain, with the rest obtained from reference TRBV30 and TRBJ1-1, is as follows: SQTIHQWPATLVQPVGSPLSLECTVEGTSNPNLYWYRQAAGRGLQLLFYSVGIGQISSEVPQNLSASRPQDRQFILSSKKLLLSDSGFYLCAWSEGGTEAFFGQGTRLTVV.

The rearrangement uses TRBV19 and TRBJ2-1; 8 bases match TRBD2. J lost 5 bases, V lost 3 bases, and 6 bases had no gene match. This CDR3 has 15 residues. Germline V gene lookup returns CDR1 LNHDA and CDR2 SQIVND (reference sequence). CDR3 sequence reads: CASSISGIPNNEQFF. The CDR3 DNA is TGTGCCAGTAGTATTAGCGGGATCCCGAACAATGAGCAGTTCTTC.

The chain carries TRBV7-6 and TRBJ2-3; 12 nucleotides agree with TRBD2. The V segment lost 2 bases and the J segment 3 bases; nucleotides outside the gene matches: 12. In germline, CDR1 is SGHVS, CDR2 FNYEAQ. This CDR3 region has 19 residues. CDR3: CASSLTAAVLAGGTDTQYF. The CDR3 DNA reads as TGTGCCAGCAGCTTAACGGCCGCCGTTCTAGCGGGGGGGACAGATACGCAGTATTTT.

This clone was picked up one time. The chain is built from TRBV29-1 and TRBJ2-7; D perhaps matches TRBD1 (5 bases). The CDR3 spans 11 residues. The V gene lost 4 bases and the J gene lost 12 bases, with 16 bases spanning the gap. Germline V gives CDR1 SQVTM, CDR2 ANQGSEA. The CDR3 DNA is TGCAGCGTTGTCTGGCAGGGCGATGCGTACTTC. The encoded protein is CSVVWQGDAYF.

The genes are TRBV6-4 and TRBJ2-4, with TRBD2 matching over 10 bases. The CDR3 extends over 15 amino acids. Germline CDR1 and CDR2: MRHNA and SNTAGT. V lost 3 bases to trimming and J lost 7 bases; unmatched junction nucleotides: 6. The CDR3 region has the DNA TGTGCCAGCAGTGAGGAAGCGGGGGGGTTGAACATTCAGTACTTC. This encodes CASSEEAGGLNIQYF.

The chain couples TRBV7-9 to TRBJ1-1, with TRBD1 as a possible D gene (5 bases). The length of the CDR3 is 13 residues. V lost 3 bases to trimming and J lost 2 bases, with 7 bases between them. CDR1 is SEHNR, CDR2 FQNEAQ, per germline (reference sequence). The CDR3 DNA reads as TGTGCCAGCAGCTTTGACAGCAACACTGAAGCTTTCTTT. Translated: CASSFDSNTEAFF.

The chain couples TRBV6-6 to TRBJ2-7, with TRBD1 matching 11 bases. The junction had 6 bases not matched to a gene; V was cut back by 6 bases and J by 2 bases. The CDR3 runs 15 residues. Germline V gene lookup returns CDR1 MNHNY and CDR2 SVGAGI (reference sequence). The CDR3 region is CASRPPGQGAYEQYF. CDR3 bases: TGTGCCAGCAGACCACCGGGACAGGGGGCCTACGAGCAGTACTTC.

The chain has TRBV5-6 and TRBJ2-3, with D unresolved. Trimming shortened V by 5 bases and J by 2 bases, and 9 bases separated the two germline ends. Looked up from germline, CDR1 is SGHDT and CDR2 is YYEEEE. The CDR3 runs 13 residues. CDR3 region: CASSVLTTDTQYF. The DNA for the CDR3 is TGTGCCAGCAGTGTACTTACCACAGATACGCAGTATTTT.

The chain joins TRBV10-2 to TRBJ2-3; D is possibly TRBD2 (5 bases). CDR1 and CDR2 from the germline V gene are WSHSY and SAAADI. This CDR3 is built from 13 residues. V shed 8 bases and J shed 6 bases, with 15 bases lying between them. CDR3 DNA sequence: TGCGCCAGCGCCGAAGGGTGGAGGGATACGCAGTATTTT. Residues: CASAEGWRDTQYF.

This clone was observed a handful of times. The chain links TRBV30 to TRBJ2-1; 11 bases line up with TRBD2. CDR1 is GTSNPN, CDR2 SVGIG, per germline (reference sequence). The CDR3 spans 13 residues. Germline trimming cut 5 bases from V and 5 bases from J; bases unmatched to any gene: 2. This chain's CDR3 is CAWRLAGNNEQFF. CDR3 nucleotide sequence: TGTGCCTGGCGACTAGCGGGAAACAATGAGCAGTTCTTC.

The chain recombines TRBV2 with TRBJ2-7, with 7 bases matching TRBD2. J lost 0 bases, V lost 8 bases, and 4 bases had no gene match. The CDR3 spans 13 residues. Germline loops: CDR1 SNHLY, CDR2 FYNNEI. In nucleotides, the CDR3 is TGTGCCAGCGCGGGGGATAACTCCTACGAGCAGTACTTC. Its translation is CASAGDNSYEQYF. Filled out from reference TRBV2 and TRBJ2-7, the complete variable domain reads EPEVTQTPSHQVTQMGQEVILRCVPISNHLYFYWYRQILGQKVEFLVSFYNNEISEKSEIFDDQFSVERPDGSNFTLKIRSTKLEDSAMYFCASAGDNSYEQYFGPGTRLTVT.

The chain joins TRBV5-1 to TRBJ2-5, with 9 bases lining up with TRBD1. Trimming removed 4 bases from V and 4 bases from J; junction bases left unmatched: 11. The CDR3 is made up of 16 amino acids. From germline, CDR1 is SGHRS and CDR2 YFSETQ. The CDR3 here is CASSRTPGTGLETQYF. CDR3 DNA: TGCGCCAGCAGCCGGACCCCCGGGACAGGGTTAGAGACCCAGTACTTC.

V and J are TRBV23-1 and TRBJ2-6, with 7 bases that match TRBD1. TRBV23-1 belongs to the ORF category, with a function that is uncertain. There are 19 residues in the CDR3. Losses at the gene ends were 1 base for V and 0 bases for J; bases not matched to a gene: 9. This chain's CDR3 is CASSQYSYTGDSGANVLTF. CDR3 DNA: TGCGCCAGCAGTCAATATTCGTATACAGGGGACTCTGGGGCCAACGTCCTGACTTTC.

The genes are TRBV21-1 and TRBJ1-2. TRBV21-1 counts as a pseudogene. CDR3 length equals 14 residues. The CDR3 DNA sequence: TGTGCCAGCAGCCAAATCGCGCGGGACTATGGCTACACCTTC. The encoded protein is CASSQIARDYGYTF.

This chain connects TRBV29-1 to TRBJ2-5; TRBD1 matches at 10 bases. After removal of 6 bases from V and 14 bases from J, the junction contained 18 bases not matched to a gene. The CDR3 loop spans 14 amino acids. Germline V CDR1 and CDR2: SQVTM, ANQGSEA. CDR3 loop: CSVRVGDRGLTTYF. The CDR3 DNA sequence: TGCAGCGTGAGGGTTGGGGACAGGGGTCTTACCACTTACTTC. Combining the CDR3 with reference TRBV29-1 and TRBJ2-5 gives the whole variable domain SAVISQKPSRDICQRGTSLTIQCQVDSQVTMMFWYRQQPGQSLTLIATANQGSEATYESGFVIDKFPISRPNLTFSTLTVSNMSPEDSSIYLCSVRVGDRGLTTYFGPGTRLLVL.

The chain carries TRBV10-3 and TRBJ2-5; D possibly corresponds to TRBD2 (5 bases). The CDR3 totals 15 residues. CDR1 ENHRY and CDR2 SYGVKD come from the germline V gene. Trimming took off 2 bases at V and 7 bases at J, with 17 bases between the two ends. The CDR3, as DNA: TGTGCCATCAGTGAGGGACTCGCCAACTCTGGGACCCAGTACTTC. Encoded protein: CAISEGLANSGTQYF.

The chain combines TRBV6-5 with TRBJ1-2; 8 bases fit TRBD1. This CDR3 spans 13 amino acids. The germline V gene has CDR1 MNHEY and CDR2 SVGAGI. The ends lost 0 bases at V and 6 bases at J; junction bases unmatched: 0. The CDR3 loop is CASSYSTGDGYTF. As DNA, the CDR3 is TGTGCCAGCAGTTACTCGACAGGGGATGGCTACACCTTC.

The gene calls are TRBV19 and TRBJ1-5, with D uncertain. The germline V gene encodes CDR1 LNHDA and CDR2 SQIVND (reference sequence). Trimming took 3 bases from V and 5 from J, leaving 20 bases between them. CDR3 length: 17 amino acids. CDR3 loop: CASSIFFLDGGDQPQHF. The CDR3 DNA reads TGTGCCAGTAGTATTTTTTTCCTGGACGGCGGGGATCAGCCCCAGCATTTT.

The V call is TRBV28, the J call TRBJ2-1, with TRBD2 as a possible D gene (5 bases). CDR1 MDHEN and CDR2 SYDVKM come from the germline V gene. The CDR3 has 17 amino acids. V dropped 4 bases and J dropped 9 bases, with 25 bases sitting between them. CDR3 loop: CASSSPAGGSRRGEQFF. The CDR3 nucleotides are TGTGCCAGCAGTTCCCCCGCTGGTGGTTCCCGACGGGGTGAGCAGTTCTTC.

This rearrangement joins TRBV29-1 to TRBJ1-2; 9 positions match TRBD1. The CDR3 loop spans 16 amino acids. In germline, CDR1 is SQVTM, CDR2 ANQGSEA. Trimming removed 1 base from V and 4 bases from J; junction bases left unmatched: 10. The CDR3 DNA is TGCAGCGTTGAAGCGACCGGGACAGGGAATGTCTATGGCTACACCTTC. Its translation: CSVEATGTGNVYGYTF.

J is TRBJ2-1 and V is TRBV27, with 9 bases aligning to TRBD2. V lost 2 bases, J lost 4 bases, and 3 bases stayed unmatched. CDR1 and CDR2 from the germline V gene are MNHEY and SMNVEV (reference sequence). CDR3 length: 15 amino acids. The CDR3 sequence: CASSLNSGGYNEQFF. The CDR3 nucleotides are TGTGCCAGCAGTTTAAATAGCGGGGGATACAATGAGCAGTTCTTC.

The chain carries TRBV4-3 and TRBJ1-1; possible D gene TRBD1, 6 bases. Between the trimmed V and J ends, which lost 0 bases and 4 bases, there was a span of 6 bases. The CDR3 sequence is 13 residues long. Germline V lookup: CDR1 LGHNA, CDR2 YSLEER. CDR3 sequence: CASSQDRGTEAFF. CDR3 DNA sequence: TGCGCCAGCAGCCAAGACAGGGGCACTGAAGCTTTCTTT.

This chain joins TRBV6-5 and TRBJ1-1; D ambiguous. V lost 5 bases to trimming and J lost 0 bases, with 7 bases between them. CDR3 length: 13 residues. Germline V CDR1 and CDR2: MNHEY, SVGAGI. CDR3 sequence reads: CASSNQVNTEAFF. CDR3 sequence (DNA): TGTGCCAGCAGTAACCAGGTGAACACTGAAGCTTTCTTT.

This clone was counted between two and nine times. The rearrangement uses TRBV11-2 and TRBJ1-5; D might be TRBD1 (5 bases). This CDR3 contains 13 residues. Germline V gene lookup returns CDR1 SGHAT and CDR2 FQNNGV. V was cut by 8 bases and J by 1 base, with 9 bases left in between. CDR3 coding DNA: TGTGCCAGCTCGGGGGGGAGCAATCAGCCCCAGCATTTT. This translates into CASSGGSNQPQHF.

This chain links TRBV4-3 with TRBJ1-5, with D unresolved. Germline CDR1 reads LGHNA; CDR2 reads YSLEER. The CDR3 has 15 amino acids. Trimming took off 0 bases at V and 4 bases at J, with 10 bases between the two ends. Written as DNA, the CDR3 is TGCGCCAGCAGCCAAGATTCAAGACAAAATCAGCCCCAGCATTTT. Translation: CASSQDSRQNQPQHF.

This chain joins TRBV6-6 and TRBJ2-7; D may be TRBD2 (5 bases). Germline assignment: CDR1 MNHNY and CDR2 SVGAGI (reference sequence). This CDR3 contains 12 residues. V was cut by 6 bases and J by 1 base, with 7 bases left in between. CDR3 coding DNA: TGTGCCAGCAGCCTAGCATCCTACGAGCAGTACTTC. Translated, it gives CASSLASYEQYF.